These 28 T cell receptor beta chains came from one sample sequenced in a study of T cell changes during pregnancy in multiple sclerosis. The repertoire was sequenced with immunoSEQ multiplex PCR; TCRdb's copy has only in-frame clones and lacks some. The sample shows tens of thousands of clones, over 80% of them seen only once. This material consisted of peripheral blood, taken in the first trimester of pregnancy. These receptors originate from a female donor with multiple sclerosis, enrolled in a pregnancy study.

The rearrangement uses TRBV7-2 and TRBJ1-1; no clear D. Germline CDR1 and CDR2: SGHTA and FQGNSA. Trimming removed 1 base at V and 8 bases at J, with 17 bases between. CDR3 length equals 15 residues. The CDR3 loop is CASSLGAHLPGEAFF. In nucleotides, the CDR3 is TGTGCCAGCAGCTTAGGAGCCCATCTTCCCGGGGAAGCTTTCTTT.

V usage is TRBV4-2 and J usage is TRBJ2-1, with unresolved D. The CDR3 has 14 amino acids. Germline CDR1 reads LGHNA; CDR2 reads YNFKEQ. V was shortened by 0 bases and J by 6 bases, with 9 bases between the two germline ends. CDR3 nucleotides: TGTGCCAGCAGCCAAGAGTTTAGCCTCAATGAGCAGTTCTTC. Its protein is CASSQEFSLNEQFF.

Notes on this clone: A junction boundary mismatches the germline segment, possibly from a read error. The chain employs TRBV10-3 and TRBJ2-7, with D possibly matching TRBD1 (6 bases). The CDR3 sequence is 12 residues long. Germline values: CDR1 ENHRY, CDR2 SYGVKD. CDR3 protein: CASGTLTWEQYF. The CDR3 DNA is TGCGCCTCCGGGACATTGACGTGGGAGCAGTACTTC.

The V and J genes are TRBV28 and TRBJ2-7; 10 nucleotides line up with TRBD2. V lost 4 bases to trimming and J lost 2 bases; unmatched junction nucleotides: 5. The CDR3 is made up of 15 amino acids. Germline V gene lookup returns CDR1 MDHEN and CDR2 SYDVKM. CDR3 sequence reads: CASSSGLADTYEQYF. The CDR3 DNA reads as TGTGCCAGCAGTTCAGGACTAGCGGACACCTACGAGCAGTACTTC.

The chain couples TRBV6-6 to TRBJ2-7; no clear D. V was shortened by 2 bases and J by 2 bases, with 7 bases between the two germline ends. This CDR3 spans 13 amino acids. Germline values: CDR1 MNHNY, CDR2 SVGAGI (reference sequence). CDR3 sequence: CASSYDTAYEQYF. The CDR3 coding sequence is TGTGCCAGCAGTTACGACACAGCCTACGAGCAGTACTTC.

The rearrangement joins TRBV29-1 to TRBJ2-2, with D tentatively TRBD2 (5 bases). Trimming shortened V by 7 bases and J by 8 bases, and 14 bases separated the two germline ends. Germline V lookup: CDR1 SQVTM, CDR2 ANQGSEA. There are 12 residues in the CDR3. Written as DNA, the CDR3 is TGCAGCGGGAGGAGGAATACTGGGGAGCTGTTTTTT. Translation: CSGRRNTGELFF.

The chain employs TRBV7-2 and TRBJ1-6; D is undetermined. The V end was cut by 7 bases, the J end by 9 bases, with 16 bases between. CDR3 length: 14 amino acids. Germline values: CDR1 SGHTA, CDR2 FQGNSA. The CDR3 DNA is TGTGCCAGCACCCAGACGTCATCGGGTTCACCCCTCCACTTT. Encoded protein: CASTQTSSGSPLHF.

A word on this clone: Additional DNA sequences in this sample encode the identical CDR3. This chain connects TRBV7-9 to TRBJ2-7, with 14 bases fitting TRBD2. The CDR3 spans 16 residues. J gave up 7 bases and V 5 bases, and 10 bases lay outside the gene matches. The germline V gene encodes CDR1 SEHNR and CDR2 FQNEAQ (reference sequence). The CDR3 protein is CASSPGLAGGPGEQYF. The DNA of the CDR3 is TGTGCCAGCAGCCCTGGACTAGCGGGAGGCCCCGGAGAGCAGTACTTC.

This sequence joins TRBV7-6 and TRBJ2-7, with D tentatively TRBD1 (5 bases). Germline V gene data show CDR1 as SGHVS and CDR2 as FNYEAQ. The CDR3 runs to 14 residues. Trimming stripped 3 bases from V and 4 bases from J, with 13 bases between. CDR3 region: CASSFGQGEYEQYF. DNA for the CDR3: TGTGCCAGCAGCTTTGGGCAGGGCGAGTACGAGCAGTACTTC.

V usage is TRBV9 and J usage is TRBJ1-3; maybe TRBD1 (5 bases). The CDR3 has 16 amino acids. The germline CDR1 and CDR2 sequences are SGDLS and YYNGEE. V lost 3 bases and J lost 2, with 15 bases in between. CDR3 loop: CASSADPRGAGNTIYF. DNA of the CDR3: TGTGCCAGCAGCGCCGACCCCCGGGGGGCTGGAAACACCATATATTTT.

J is TRBJ2-7 and V is TRBV5-1; TRBD2 agrees at 8 bases. V lost 1 base to trimming and J lost 4 bases; unmatched junction nucleotides: 4. The CDR3 consists of 14 residues. Germline loops: CDR1 SGHRS, CDR2 YFSETQ. CDR3 in DNA: TGCGCCAGCAGCTTGAGCGGGAGTTTATACGAGCAGTACTTC. It yields the protein CASSLSGSLYEQYF.

This sequence joins TRBV7-9 and TRBJ2-1; no reliable D call. The CDR3 contains 12 residues. V lost 2 bases, J lost 8 bases, and 7 bases lay in between. CDR1 and CDR2 from the germline V gene are SEHNR and FQNEAQ (reference sequence). The CDR3 DNA follows: TGTGCCAGCAGCTTAAACCAGGATGAGCAGTTCTTC. It is translated as CASSLNQDEQFF.

The rearrangement joins TRBV19 to TRBJ1-4; tentatively, D is TRBD1 (6 bases). Germline loops: CDR1 LNHDA, CDR2 SQIVND (reference sequence). The length of the CDR3 is 16 residues. The V gene lost 4 bases and the J gene lost 8 bases, with 20 bases spanning the gap. CDR3 sequence (DNA): TGTGCCAGTAGTAAGGGGGATTTCTCGGCCAAGGAAAAACTGTTTTTT. It yields the protein CASSKGDFSAKEKLFF.

The V and J genes are TRBV6-4 and TRBJ2-1, with D perhaps TRBD1 (6 bases). Germline V gene lookup returns CDR1 MRHNA and CDR2 SNTAGT. Trimming removed 3 bases at V and 10 bases at J, with 16 bases between. CDR3 length: 14 residues. The DNA for the CDR3 is TGTGCCAGCAGTGAGGCTTTGGGGGCTGGGGAGCAGTTCTTC. Encoded protein: CASSEALGAGEQFF.

This clone occurred once. The chain recombines TRBV4-1 with TRBJ2-3; TRBD2 matches at 7 bases. Trimming removed 0 bases from V and 7 bases from J; junction bases left unmatched: 10. The CDR3 has 16 residues. CDR1 is MGHRA and CDR2 is YSYEKL in the germline V gene. This chain's CDR3 is CASSQELSGTINTQYF. The CDR3, as DNA: TGCGCCAGCAGCCAAGAACTAAGCGGGACCATAAATACGCAGTATTTT.

The chain joins TRBV5-1 to TRBJ2-5; D ambiguous. The length of the CDR3 is 13 residues. Per germline, CDR1 SGHRS and CDR2 YFSETQ. V was cut by 3 bases and J by 2 bases, with 8 bases left in between. CDR3 nucleotides: TGCGCCAGCAGCTGGAGACTTCAAGAGACCCAGTACTTC. This translates into CASSWRLQETQYF.

The V call is TRBV4-1, the J call TRBJ2-3, with D tentatively TRBD2 (6 bases). V shed 5 bases and J shed 4 bases, with 22 bases lying between them. CDR1 and CDR2 (germline): MGHRA, YSYEKL. The length of the CDR3 is 17 residues. CDR3 region: CASSFASRTTQSDTQYF. The CDR3 DNA reads as TGCGCCAGCAGCTTCGCCTCCCGGACTACCCAATCAGATACGCAGTATTTT.

This rearrangement joins TRBV18 to TRBJ2-1; 9 nucleotides match TRBD1. Losses at the gene ends were 2 bases for V and 0 bases for J; bases not matched to a gene: 2. The CDR3 is 16 residues long. In germline, CDR1 is KGHSH, CDR2 LQKENI. The CDR3 here is CASSPGTGSSYNEQFF. The CDR3, as DNA: TGTGCCAGCTCACCAGGGACAGGGAGCTCCTACAATGAGCAGTTCTTC.

The rearrangement joins TRBV11-1 to TRBJ2-1, with 9 bases identical to TRBD2. The CDR3 is 16 residues long. V lost 7 bases to trimming and J lost 3 bases; unmatched junction nucleotides: 10. Germline values: CDR1 SGHAT, CDR2 FQDESV (reference sequence). CDR3 region: CASTLRAGGIYNEQFF. The CDR3 DNA reads as TGTGCCAGCACCCTTAGGGCGGGAGGGATCTACAATGAGCAGTTCTTC.

The rearrangement uses TRBV19 and TRBJ2-4, with 7 bases aligning to TRBD2. V shed 3 bases and J 3 bases; nucleotides not matched to a gene: 11. Germline lookup yields CDR1 LNHDA and CDR2 SQIVND (reference sequence). The CDR3 spans 17 residues. This chain's CDR3 is CASSIYRGDGLKNIQYF. Written as DNA, the CDR3 is TGTGCCAGTAGTATTTATCGGGGGGACGGGCTCAAAAACATTCAGTACTTC.

The gene calls are TRBV7-2 and TRBJ2-1, with D possibly being TRBD2 (7 bases). Trimming removed 5 bases from V and 8 bases from J, with 19 bases in between. The germline V gene has CDR1 SGHTA and CDR2 FQGNSA. This CDR3 contains 15 residues. The CDR3 protein is CASSDGGGGSDEQFF. The CDR3 region has the DNA TGTGCCAGCAGCGATGGGGGGGGCGGATCGGATGAGCAGTTCTTC.

V usage is TRBV28 and J usage is TRBJ2-7; D might be TRBD2 (6 bases). V lost 4 bases, J lost 0 bases, and 22 bases lay in between. Looked up from germline, CDR1 is MDHEN and CDR2 is SYDVKM. The CDR3 spans 18 residues. The CDR3 nucleotides are TGTGCCAGCAGTTCCCCGCTCGGGGGAGGCCGTTACTCCTACGAGCAGTACTTC. As protein: CASSSPLGGGRYSYEQYF.

The chain employs TRBV6-1 and TRBJ1-1, with 7 bases identical to TRBD1. V lost 0 bases, J lost 11 bases, and 12 bases stayed unmatched. Germline lookup yields CDR1 MNHNS and CDR2 SASEGT. CDR3 length: 15 residues. The CDR3 DNA reads TGTGCCAGCAGTGAAGCGCTCGGACAGGCTGGTGGCGCTTTCTTT. It codes for CASSEALGQAGGAFF.

This chain links TRBV6-1 with TRBJ2-1; D unclear. Germline CDR1 MNHNS, CDR2 SASEGT. The CDR3 covers 13 residues. The ends were cut back, 7 bases at V and 0 bases at J, with 7 bases in the middle. CDR3 loop: CASTDNSYNEQFF. The CDR3 region has the DNA TGTGCCAGCACCGACAACTCCTACAATGAGCAGTTCTTC.

The V gene is TRBV15, the J gene TRBJ2-7, with unresolved D. Germline CDR1 is LNHNV and CDR2 is YYDKDF (reference sequence). CDR3 length: 13 amino acids. The ends were cut back, 3 bases at V and 4 bases at J, with 10 bases in the middle. CDR3 amino acids: CATSRVLRYEQYF. CDR3 coding DNA: TGTGCCACCAGCAGGGTTTTGAGGTACGAGCAGTACTTC.

The chain uses TRBV27 and TRBJ1-6, with TRBD1 as a possible D gene (5 bases). Trimming removed 5 bases at V and 7 bases at J, with 12 bases between. Germline V lookup: CDR1 MNHEY, CDR2 SMNVEV (reference sequence). This CDR3 region has 14 residues. CDR3 loop: CASSTRESNSPLHF. Written as DNA, the CDR3 is TGTGCCAGCAGTACCAGGGAATCCAATTCACCCCTCCACTTT.

The V gene is TRBV7-9, the J gene TRBJ2-5, with 10 nucleotides matching TRBD2. The V gene end was trimmed by 5 bases and the J gene end by 4 bases; junction bases not matched to a gene: 4. CDR3 size: 14 residues. The germline V gene encodes CDR1 SEHNR and CDR2 FQNEAQ (reference sequence). The CDR3 DNA sequence: TGTGCCAGCAGCACACTAGCGGGGCCAGAGACCCAGTACTTC. This translates into CASSTLAGPETQYF.

The gene calls are TRBV5-1 and TRBJ1-1; D may be TRBD1 (5 bases). The germline V gene encodes CDR1 SGHRS and CDR2 YFSETQ. V was trimmed by 0 bases and J by 4 bases, leaving 19 bases between them. This CDR3 is built from 17 residues. The CDR3 here is CASSLGGAGPRGTEAFF. The DNA of the CDR3 is TGCGCCAGCAGCTTGGGTGGGGCCGGACCTAGGGGCACTGAAGCTTTCTTT.